Below, one TCR beta chain is given with its context. TCRdb processed the 5' RACE reads anew with MiXCR; each CDR3 protein has one entry. The repertoire has approximately 100,000 distinct CDR3 sequences, 19% of them found once; the top ten carry around a fifth. The CDR3 has 16 amino acids. V was pared by 1 base and J by 5 bases, with 7 bases of the junction left unmatched. Germline V gene data show CDR1 as MNHNS and CDR2 as SASEGT. The time point here: blood at routine non-recurrence follow-up after resection. This sample is drawn from a study of spatial heterogeneity in lung cancer. Sequenced material: PBMCs, taken at follow-up. The sequence was obtained from a male donor with early-stage non-small cell lung cancer. The chain has TRBV6-1 and TRBJ2-5; 10 bases fit TRBD1. As DNA, the CDR3 is TGTGCCAGCAGTGAAGGGACAGGGGGGGGACAGGAGACCCAGTACTTC. This gives the protein CASSEGTGGGQETQYF.